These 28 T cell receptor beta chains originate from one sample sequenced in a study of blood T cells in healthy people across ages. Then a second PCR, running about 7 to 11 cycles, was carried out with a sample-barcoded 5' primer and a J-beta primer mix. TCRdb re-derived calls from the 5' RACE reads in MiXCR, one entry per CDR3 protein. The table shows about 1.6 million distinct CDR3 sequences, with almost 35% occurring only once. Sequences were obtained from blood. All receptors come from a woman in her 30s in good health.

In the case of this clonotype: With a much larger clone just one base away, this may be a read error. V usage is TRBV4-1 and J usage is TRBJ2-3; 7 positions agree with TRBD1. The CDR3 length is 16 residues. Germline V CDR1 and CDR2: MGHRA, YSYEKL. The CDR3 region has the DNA TGCGCCAGCAGCCAATATATAGGGGGCGGCACAGGTACGCAGTATTTT. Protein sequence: CASSQYIGGGTGTQYF.

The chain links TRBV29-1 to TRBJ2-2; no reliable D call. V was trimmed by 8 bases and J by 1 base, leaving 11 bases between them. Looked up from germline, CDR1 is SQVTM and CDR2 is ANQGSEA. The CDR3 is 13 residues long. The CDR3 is CSCEGLNTGELFF. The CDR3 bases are TGCAGCTGTGAAGGGCTGAACACCGGGGAGCTGTTTTTT.

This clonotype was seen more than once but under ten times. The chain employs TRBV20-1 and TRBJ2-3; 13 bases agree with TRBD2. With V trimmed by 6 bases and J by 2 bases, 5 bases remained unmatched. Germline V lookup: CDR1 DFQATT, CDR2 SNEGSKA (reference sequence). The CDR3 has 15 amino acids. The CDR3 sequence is CSALTSGRSTDTQYF. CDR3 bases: TGCAGTGCCCTGACTAGCGGGAGGTCCACAGATACGCAGTATTTT.

The chain's CDR3 is CASSQSRADTQYF. CDR3 sequence (DNA): TGTGCCAGCAGCCAATCACGGGCAGATACGCAGTATTTT. This chain uses TRBV3-1 with TRBJ2-3; no clear D. Trimming took 2 bases from V and 4 from J, leaving 7 bases between them. The CDR3 runs 13 residues. Germline CDR1 LGHDT, CDR2 YNNKEL (reference sequence).

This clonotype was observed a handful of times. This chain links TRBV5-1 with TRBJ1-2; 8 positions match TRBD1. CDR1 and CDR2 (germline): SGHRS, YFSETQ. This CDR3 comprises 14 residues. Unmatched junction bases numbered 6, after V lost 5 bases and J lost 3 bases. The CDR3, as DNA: TGCGCCAGCAGTTACCTGACAGGGGACTATGGCTACACCTTC. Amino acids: CASSYLTGDYGYTF.

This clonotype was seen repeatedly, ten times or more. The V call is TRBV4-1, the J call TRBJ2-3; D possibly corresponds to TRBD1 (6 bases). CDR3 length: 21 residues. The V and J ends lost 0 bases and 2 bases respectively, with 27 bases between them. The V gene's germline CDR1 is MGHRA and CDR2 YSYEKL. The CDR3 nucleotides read TGCGCCAGCAGCCAAGATAGGGGATCCGGGACATCTTGGGATTTCACAGATACGCAGTATTTT. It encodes CASSQDRGSGTSWDFTDTQYF.

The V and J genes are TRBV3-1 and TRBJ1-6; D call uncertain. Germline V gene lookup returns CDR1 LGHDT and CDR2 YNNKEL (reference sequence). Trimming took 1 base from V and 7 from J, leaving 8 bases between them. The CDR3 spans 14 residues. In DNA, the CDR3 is TGTGCCAGCAGCCAAGCCGGGCTCAATTCACCCCTCCACTTT. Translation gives CASSQAGLNSPLHF.

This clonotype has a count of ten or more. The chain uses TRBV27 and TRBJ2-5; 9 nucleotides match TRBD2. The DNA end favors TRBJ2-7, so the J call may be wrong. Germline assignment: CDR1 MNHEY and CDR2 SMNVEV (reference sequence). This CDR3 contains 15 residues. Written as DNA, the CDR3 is TGTGCCAGCAGTTTATATTTAGCGGGAGATCTCGAGCAGTACTTC. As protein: CASSLYLAGDLEQYF.

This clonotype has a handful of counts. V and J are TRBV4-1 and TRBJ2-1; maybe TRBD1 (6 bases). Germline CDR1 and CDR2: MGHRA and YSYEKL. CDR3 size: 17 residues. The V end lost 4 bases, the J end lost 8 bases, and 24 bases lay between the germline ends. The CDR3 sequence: CASSRTTTELAGDEQFF. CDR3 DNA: TGCGCCAGCAGCCGCACGACTACCGAACTGGCAGGGGATGAGCAGTTCTTC.

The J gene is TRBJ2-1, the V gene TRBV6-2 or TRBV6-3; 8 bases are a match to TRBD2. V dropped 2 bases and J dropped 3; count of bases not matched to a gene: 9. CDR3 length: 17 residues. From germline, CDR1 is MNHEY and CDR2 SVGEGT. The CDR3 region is CASSYPPWREDYNEQFF. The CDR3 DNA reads TGTGCCAGCAGTTACCCACCGTGGCGGGAGGACTACAATGAGCAGTTCTTC.

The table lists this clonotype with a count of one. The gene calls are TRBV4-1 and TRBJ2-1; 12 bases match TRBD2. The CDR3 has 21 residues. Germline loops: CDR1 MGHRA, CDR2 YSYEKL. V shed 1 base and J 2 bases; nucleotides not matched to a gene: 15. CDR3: CASSQVTSGSRALRPYNEQFF. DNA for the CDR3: TGCGCCAGCAGCCAAGTGACTAGCGGGAGTAGGGCTCTTCGTCCCTACAATGAGCAGTTCTTC.

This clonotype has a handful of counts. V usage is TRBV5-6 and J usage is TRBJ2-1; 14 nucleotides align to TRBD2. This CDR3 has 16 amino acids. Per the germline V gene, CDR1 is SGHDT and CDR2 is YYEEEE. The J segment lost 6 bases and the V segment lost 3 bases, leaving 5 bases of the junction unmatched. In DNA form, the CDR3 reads TGTGCCAGCAGCTACCCGGGGACTAGCGGGAGCAATGAGCAGTTCTTC. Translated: CASSYPGTSGSNEQFF.

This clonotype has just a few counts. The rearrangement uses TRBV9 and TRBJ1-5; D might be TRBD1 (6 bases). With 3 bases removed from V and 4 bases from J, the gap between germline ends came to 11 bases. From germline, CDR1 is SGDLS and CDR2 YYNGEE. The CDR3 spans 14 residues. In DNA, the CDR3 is TGTGCCAGCAGCGCCGGGGGCGCGAATCAGCCCCAGCATTTT. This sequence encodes CASSAGGANQPQHF.

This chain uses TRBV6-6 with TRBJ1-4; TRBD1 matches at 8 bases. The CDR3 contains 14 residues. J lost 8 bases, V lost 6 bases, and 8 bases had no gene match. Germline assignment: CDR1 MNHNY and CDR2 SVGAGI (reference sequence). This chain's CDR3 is CASRQTGAREKLFF. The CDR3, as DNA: TGTGCCAGCAGACAGACAGGGGCTAGGGAAAAACTGTTTTTT.

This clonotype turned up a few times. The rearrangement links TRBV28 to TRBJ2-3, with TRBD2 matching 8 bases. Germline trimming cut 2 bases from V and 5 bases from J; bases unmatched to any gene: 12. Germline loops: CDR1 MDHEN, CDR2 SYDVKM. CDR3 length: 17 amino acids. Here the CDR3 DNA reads TGTGCCAGCAGTTTAGTGACGCCGGGAGGGCCGGGAGATACGCAGTATTTT. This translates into CASSLVTPGGPGDTQYF.

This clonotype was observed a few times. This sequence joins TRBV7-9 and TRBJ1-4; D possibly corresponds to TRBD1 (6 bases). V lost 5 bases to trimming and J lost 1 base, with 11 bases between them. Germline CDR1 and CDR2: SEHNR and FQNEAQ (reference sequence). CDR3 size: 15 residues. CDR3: CASSPDRRTNEKLFF. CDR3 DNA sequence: TGTGCCAGCAGCCCCGACAGGAGAACTAATGAAAAACTGTTTTTT.

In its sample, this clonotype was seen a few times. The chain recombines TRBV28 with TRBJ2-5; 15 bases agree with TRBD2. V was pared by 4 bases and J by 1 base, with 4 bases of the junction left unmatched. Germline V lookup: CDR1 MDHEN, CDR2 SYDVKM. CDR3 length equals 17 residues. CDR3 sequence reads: CASSYGTSGRTQETQYF. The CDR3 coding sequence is TGTGCCAGCAGTTACGGGACTAGCGGGAGGACCCAAGAGACCCAGTACTTC.

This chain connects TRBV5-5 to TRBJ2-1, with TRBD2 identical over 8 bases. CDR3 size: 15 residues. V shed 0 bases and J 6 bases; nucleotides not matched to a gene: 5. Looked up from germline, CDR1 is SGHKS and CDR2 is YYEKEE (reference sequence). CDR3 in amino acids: CASSLDGRVGNEQFF. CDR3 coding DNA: TGTGCCAGCAGCTTGGACGGGAGGGTCGGCAATGAGCAGTTCTTC.

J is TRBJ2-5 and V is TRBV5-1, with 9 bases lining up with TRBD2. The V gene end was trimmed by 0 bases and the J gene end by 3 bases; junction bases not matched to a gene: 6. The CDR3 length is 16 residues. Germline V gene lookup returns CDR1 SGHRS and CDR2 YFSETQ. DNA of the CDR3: TGCGCCAGCAGCTTGGCCGATAGCGGGAGAAAAGAGACCCAGTACTTC. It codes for CASSLADSGRKETQYF. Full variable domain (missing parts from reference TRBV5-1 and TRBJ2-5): KAGVTQTPRYLIKTRGQQVTLSCSPISGHRSVSWYQQTPGQGLQFLFEYFSETQRNKGNFPGRFSGRQFSNSRSEMNVSTLELGDSALYLCASSLADSGRKETQYFGPGTRLLVL.

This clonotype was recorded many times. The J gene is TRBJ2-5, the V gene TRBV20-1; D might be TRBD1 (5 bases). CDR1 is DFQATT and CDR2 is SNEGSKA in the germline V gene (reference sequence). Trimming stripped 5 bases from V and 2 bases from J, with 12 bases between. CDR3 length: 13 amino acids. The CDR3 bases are TGCAGTGCTCCCCCCACAGGTCAAGAGACCCAGTACTTC. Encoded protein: CSAPPTGQETQYF.

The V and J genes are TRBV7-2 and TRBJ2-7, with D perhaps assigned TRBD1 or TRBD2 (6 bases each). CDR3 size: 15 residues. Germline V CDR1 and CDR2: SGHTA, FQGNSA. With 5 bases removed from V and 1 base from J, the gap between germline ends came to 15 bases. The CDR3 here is CASSHRASVSYEQYF. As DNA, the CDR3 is TGTGCCAGCAGCCACAGGGCTAGCGTATCCTACGAGCAGTACTTC.

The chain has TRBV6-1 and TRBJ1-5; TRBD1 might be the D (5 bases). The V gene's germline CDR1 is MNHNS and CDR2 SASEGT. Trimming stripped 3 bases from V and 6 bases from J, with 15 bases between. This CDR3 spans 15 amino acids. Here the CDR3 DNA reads TGTGCCAGCAGTGAGACACCCGGAGGGGTTCAGCCCCAGCATTTT. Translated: CASSETPGGVQPQHF.

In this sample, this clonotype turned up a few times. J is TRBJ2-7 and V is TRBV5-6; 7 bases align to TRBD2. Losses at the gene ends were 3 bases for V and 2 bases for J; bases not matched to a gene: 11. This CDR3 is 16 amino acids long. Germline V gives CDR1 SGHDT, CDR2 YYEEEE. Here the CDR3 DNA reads TGTGCCAGCAGCTCTGTCGGGCTAGCGGAGACCTACGAGCAGTACTTC. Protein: CASSSVGLAETYEQYF.

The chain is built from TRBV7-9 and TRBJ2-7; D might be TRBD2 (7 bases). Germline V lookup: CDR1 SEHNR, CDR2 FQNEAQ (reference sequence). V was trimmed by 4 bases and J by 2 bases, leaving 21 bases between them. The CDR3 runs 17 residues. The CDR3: CASSSWVRGQGPYEQYF. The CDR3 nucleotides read TGTGCCAGCAGCTCATGGGTGCGGGGGCAGGGCCCCTACGAGCAGTACTTC.

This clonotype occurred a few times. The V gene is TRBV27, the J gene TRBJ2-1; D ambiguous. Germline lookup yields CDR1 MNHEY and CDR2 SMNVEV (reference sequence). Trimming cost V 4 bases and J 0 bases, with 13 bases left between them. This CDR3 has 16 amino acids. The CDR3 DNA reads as TGTGCCAGCAGTTCTGGTGGGTTCTTCTCCTACAATGAGCAGTTCTTC. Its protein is CASSSGGFFSYNEQFF.

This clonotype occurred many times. The CDR3 protein is CSVDRGGETQYF. The CDR3 DNA reads TGCAGCGTTGATCGGGGTGGCGAGACCCAGTACTTC. The chain has TRBV29-1 and TRBJ2-5; possible D gene TRBD2, 5 bases. V was pared by 3 bases and J by 5 bases, with 10 bases between. Germline assignment: CDR1 SQVTM and CDR2 ANQGSEA. This CDR3 comprises 12 residues.

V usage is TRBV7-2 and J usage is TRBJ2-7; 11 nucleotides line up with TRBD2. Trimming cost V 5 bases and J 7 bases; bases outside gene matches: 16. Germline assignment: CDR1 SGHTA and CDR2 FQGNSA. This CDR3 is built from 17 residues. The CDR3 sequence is CASSPSPGTSGRREQYF. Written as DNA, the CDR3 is TGTGCCAGCAGCCCGAGCCCTGGGACTAGCGGCCGGAGGGAGCAGTACTTC. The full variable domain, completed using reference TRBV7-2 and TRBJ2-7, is GAGVSQSPSNKVTEKGKDVELRCDPISGHTALYWYRQSLGQGLEFLIYFQGNSAPDKSGLPSDRFSAERTGGSVSTLTIQRTQQEDSAVYLCASSPSPGTSGRREQYFGPGTRLTVT.

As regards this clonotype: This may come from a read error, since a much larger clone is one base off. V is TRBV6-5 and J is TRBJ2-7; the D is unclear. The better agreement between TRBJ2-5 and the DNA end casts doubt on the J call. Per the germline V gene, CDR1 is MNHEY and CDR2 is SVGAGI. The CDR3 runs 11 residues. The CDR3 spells CARSLHWTQYF. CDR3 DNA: TGTGCCCGCAGTTTACATTGGACCCAGTACTTC.